A selection of T cell receptor beta chains follows, all from one sample in a study of T cell responses to AZD1222 COVID-19 vaccine. The data were produced by immunoSEQ multiplex PCR, yet TCRdb's version contains in-frame clones alone and is incomplete. The sample includes fewer than 200,000 clones, about 91% of them seen just once. The material sequenced was peripheral blood, taken on day 0 of MenACWY control vaccination. All receptors come from an adult in good health. Both conserved end residues are part of each CDR3. The order of the fields is J gene, clone size, V gene, D gene, CDR3 DNA, CDR3 protein. D genes are given only for firm matches. Rows give clone size only sometimes, using once, few, many, or a class for an expanded clone.

J gene: TRBJ2-1; clone size: NA; V gene: TRBV5-1; D gene: NA; CDR3 DNA: TGCGCCAGCAGCCCGGAGGGATACAATGAGCAGTTCTTC; CDR3 protein: CASSPEGYNEQFF
J gene: TRBJ2-7; clone size: NA; V gene: TRBV9; D gene: NA; CDR3 DNA: TGTGCCAGCAGCGCAGGGTTCGGGGCCTACGAGCAGTACTTC; CDR3 protein: CASSAGFGAYEQYF
J gene: TRBJ1-3; clone size: NA; V gene: TRBV19; D gene: NA; CDR3 DNA: TGTGCCAGTACCGATGGGTCAGTTAACTCTGGAAACACCATATATTTT; CDR3 protein: CASTDGSVNSGNTIYF
J gene: TRBJ2-7; clone size: once; V gene: TRBV19; D gene: TRBD1; CDR3 DNA: TGTGCCAGTAGTAACGTGTGGGGACAGGGAAGCGAGCAGTACTTC; CDR3 protein: CASSNVWGQGSEQYF
J gene: TRBJ2-2; clone size: NA; V gene: TRBV19; D gene: NA; CDR3 DNA: TGTGCCAGCCAACTGACCTGGATGAACACCGGGGAGCTGTTTTTT; CDR3 protein: CASQLTWMNTGELFF
J gene: TRBJ2-4; clone size: NA; V gene: TRBV30; D gene: NA; CDR3 DNA: TGTGCCTGGTCCCTGACTAGTTGGAACATTCAGTACTTC; CDR3 protein: CAWSLTSWNIQYF
J gene: TRBJ2-7; clone size: once; V gene: TRBV6-5; D gene: NA; CDR3 DNA: TGTGCCAGCAGACCGGGGACACTTTCGGAGCAGTACTTC; CDR3 protein: CASRPGTLSEQYF
J gene: TRBJ1-5; clone size: NA; V gene: TRBV6-2/TRBV6-3; D gene: NA; CDR3 DNA: TGTGCCAGCAGTACTGTAGGTACTCAGCCCCAGCATTTT; CDR3 protein: CASSTVGTQPQHF
J gene: TRBJ2-7; clone size: NA; V gene: TRBV2; D gene: TRBD2; CDR3 DNA: TGTGCCAGCAGTGATGGCGGGAGGGCCGCTGACGAGCAGTACTTC; CDR3 protein: CASSDGGRAADEQYF
J gene: TRBJ1-2; clone size: NA; V gene: TRBV29-1; D gene: NA; CDR3 DNA: TGCAGCGTTGAAGATATCTCCGGTAACGGCTACACCTTC; CDR3 protein: CSVEDISGNGYTF
J gene: TRBJ2-2; clone size: NA; V gene: TRBV6-2/TRBV6-3; D gene: NA; CDR3 DNA: TGTGCCAGCAGTTACCTAGCGACCGGGGAGCTGTTTTTT; CDR3 protein: CASSYLATGELFF
J gene: TRBJ1-5; clone size: NA; V gene: TRBV28; D gene: NA; CDR3 DNA: TGTGCCAGCAGTTTTAGCCGCGCACACCAGATAGTTCAGCCCCAGCATTTT; CDR3 protein: CASSFSRAHQIVQPQHF
J gene: TRBJ2-2; clone size: once; V gene: TRBV7-2; D gene: NA; CDR3 DNA: TGTGCCAGCAGCTCTTCTAACACCGGGGAGCTGTTTTTT; CDR3 protein: CASSSSNTGELFF
J gene: TRBJ2-3; clone size: once; V gene: TRBV19; D gene: NA; CDR3 DNA: TGTGCCAGTAGTATTACGACTAGTTCATGGGATACGCAGTATTTT; CDR3 protein: CASSITTSSWDTQYF
J gene: TRBJ1-1; clone size: NA; V gene: TRBV6-5; D gene: NA; CDR3 DNA: TGTGCCAGCAGGAAAGGGAAGGACACTGAAGCTTTCTTT; CDR3 protein: CASRKGKDTEAFF
J gene: TRBJ2-7; clone size: NA; V gene: TRBV5-5; D gene: TRBD2; CDR3 DNA: TGTGCCAGCAGCCATACGGCGGGAGCCGCCTACGAGCAGTACTTC; CDR3 protein: CASSHTAGAAYEQYF
J gene: TRBJ2-1; clone size: NA; V gene: TRBV5-3; D gene: NA; CDR3 DNA: TGTGCCAGAAGCTTTGCCTACACAGGGACCGACCATGAGCAGTTCTTC; CDR3 protein: CARSFAYTGTDHEQFF
J gene: TRBJ1-4; clone size: NA; V gene: TRBV3-1/TRBV3-2; D gene: NA; CDR3 DNA: TGTGCCAGCAGCCAAGAGAGGGATGCAACTAATGAAAAACTGTTTTTT; CDR3 protein: CASSQERDATNEKLFF
J gene: TRBJ2-2; clone size: NA; V gene: TRBV14; D gene: NA; CDR3 DNA: TGTGCCAGCAGCCAAGGGACCACCGGGGAGCTGTTTTTT; CDR3 protein: CASSQGTTGELFF
J gene: TRBJ1-1; clone size: NA; V gene: TRBV12-5; D gene: TRBD1; CDR3 DNA: TGTGCTAGTGGTTCGGGACAGAGGAACACTGAAGCTTTCTTT; CDR3 protein: CASGSGQRNTEAFF
J gene: TRBJ1-4; clone size: NA; V gene: TRBV7-8; D gene: NA; CDR3 DNA: TGTGCCAGCAGCTTAGGTTGGGGGGGCCAGGGAAAACTGTTTTTT; CDR3 protein: CASSLGWGGQGKLFF
J gene: TRBJ1-5; clone size: NA; V gene: TRBV4-2; D gene: TRBD1; CDR3 DNA: TGTGCCAGCAGCCAAGACCCCCGGGACAGGGGCAATCAGCCCCAGCATTTT; CDR3 protein: CASSQDPRDRGNQPQHF
J gene: TRBJ2-1; clone size: NA; V gene: TRBV27; D gene: TRBD2; CDR3 DNA: TGTGCCAGCACGCCCGGACTCCAGACTAGCGGGAGCCGGGAGAATGAGCAGTTCTTC; CDR3 protein: CASTPGLQTSGSRENEQFF
J gene: TRBJ2-1; clone size: once; V gene: TRBV19; D gene: NA; CDR3 DNA: TGTGCCAGTAGTCCTTCGCGAAGCCTCTGGGGACAGTTCTTC; CDR3 protein: CASSPSRSLWGQFF
J gene: TRBJ2-7; clone size: NA; V gene: TRBV4-1; D gene: TRBD2; CDR3 DNA: TGCGCCAGCAGCCAAGAAGATAGCGGGGGGCTCTACGAGCAGTACTTC; CDR3 protein: CASSQEDSGGLYEQYF
J gene: TRBJ2-5; clone size: NA; V gene: TRBV24-1; D gene: NA; CDR3 DNA: TGTGCCACCAGTGACGGGGTCAATGGGGTCGGTGAGACCCAGTACTTC; CDR3 protein: CATSDGVNGVGETQYF
J gene: TRBJ2-7; clone size: NA; V gene: TRBV9; D gene: NA; CDR3 DNA: TGTGCCAGCAGCGTAGCCGGGAGAACCCACGAGCAGTACTTC; CDR3 protein: CASSVAGRTHEQYF
J gene: TRBJ1-1; clone size: NA; V gene: TRBV6-5; D gene: NA; CDR3 DNA: TGTGCCAGCAGTTCGCAGGTTGAAGCTTTCTTT; CDR3 protein: CASSSQVEAFF
J gene: TRBJ1-2; clone size: NA; V gene: TRBV29-1; D gene: TRBD1; CDR3 DNA: TGCAGCGTTCAGGCAGGGGGTGGCTACACCTTC; CDR3 protein: CSVQAGGGYTF
J gene: TRBJ1-3; clone size: NA; V gene: TRBV18; D gene: NA; CDR3 DNA: TGTGCCAGCTCACCTCGTTCAGTCAACTCTGGAAACACCATATATTTT; CDR3 protein: CASSPRSVNSGNTIYF
J gene: TRBJ1-3; clone size: NA; V gene: TRBV5-1; D gene: NA; CDR3 DNA: TGCGCCAGCAGCTCCCAGGGAGGTGCTGGAAACACCATATATTTT; CDR3 protein: CASSSQGGAGNTIYF
J gene: TRBJ2-3; clone size: NA; V gene: TRBV9; D gene: TRBD2; CDR3 DNA: TGTGCCAGCAGCCCCAGAGTGCGGGAGGGCCCGACAGATACGCAGTATTTT; CDR3 protein: CASSPRVREGPTDTQYF
J gene: TRBJ1-2; clone size: NA; V gene: TRBV9; D gene: NA; CDR3 DNA: TGTGCCAGCAGCGTAGATCCCAGGGGAATTGGCTACACCTTC; CDR3 protein: CASSVDPRGIGYTF
J gene: TRBJ2-3; clone size: NA; V gene: TRBV7-3; D gene: NA; CDR3 DNA: TGTGCCAGCAGCGCCACAGATACGCAGTATTTT; CDR3 protein: CASSATDTQYF
J gene: TRBJ1-1; clone size: NA; V gene: TRBV12-3/TRBV12-4; D gene: NA; CDR3 DNA: TGTGCCAGCAGTTTTGACAGTGGTGAAGCTTTCTTT; CDR3 protein: CASSFDSGEAFF
J gene: TRBJ1-1; clone size: NA; V gene: TRBV19; D gene: NA; CDR3 DNA: TGTGCCAGTAGTATCCAGGGCCCCTCGGTGAACACTGAAGCTTTCTTT; CDR3 protein: CASSIQGPSVNTEAFF
J gene: TRBJ1-4; clone size: NA; V gene: TRBV6-2/TRBV6-3; D gene: NA; CDR3 DNA: TGTGCCAGCAGCAGACAAGCAACTAATGAAAAACTGTTTTTT; CDR3 protein: CASSRQATNEKLFF
J gene: TRBJ1-4; clone size: NA; V gene: TRBV29-1; D gene: NA; CDR3 DNA: TGCAGCGTCTCCAGGGGCGTTAATGAAAAACTGTTTTTT; CDR3 protein: CSVSRGVNEKLFF
J gene: TRBJ1-3; clone size: once; V gene: TRBV5-1; D gene: NA; CDR3 DNA: TGCGCCAGCAGCCAGGGACCTCTACCTCACTCTGGAAACACCATATATTTT; CDR3 protein: CASSQGPLPHSGNTIYF
J gene: TRBJ2-1; clone size: NA; V gene: TRBV28; D gene: NA; CDR3 DNA: TGTGCCAGCAGTTTCCCCGGGGGAGCGGTTTCCTACAATGAGCAGTTCTTC; CDR3 protein: CASSFPGGAVSYNEQFF
J gene: TRBJ1-4; clone size: NA; V gene: TRBV19; D gene: NA; CDR3 DNA: TGTGCCAGCAGAGGCCGGCGGGACCCCAAGGATGAAAAACTGTTTTTT; CDR3 protein: CASRGRRDPKDEKLFF
J gene: TRBJ2-1; clone size: once; V gene: TRBV28; D gene: NA; CDR3 DNA: TGTGCCAGCAGTGTACAGGGCTACAATGAGCAGTTCTTC; CDR3 protein: CASSVQGYNEQFF
J gene: TRBJ2-3; clone size: NA; V gene: TRBV11-2; D gene: TRBD2; CDR3 DNA: TGTGCCAGCAGCTTAGGCGGGAGGGGGAACACAGATACGCAGTATTTT; CDR3 protein: CASSLGGRGNTDTQYF
J gene: TRBJ2-5; clone size: NA; V gene: TRBV3-1/TRBV3-2; D gene: TRBD1; CDR3 DNA: TGTGCCAGCAGCCCCCGACAGGGCAGAGAGACCCAGTACTTC; CDR3 protein: CASSPRQGRETQYF
J gene: TRBJ1-2; clone size: NA; V gene: TRBV4-3; D gene: TRBD1; CDR3 DNA: TGCGCCAGCAGCCTTTCCCGACAGGGTAACTATGGCTACACCTTC; CDR3 protein: CASSLSRQGNYGYTF
J gene: TRBJ1-5; clone size: NA; V gene: TRBV18; D gene: TRBD1; CDR3 DNA: TGTGCCAGCTCGCAGGACAGGGGGAATCAGCCCCAGCATTTT; CDR3 protein: CASSQDRGNQPQHF
J gene: TRBJ2-1; clone size: NA; V gene: TRBV19; D gene: TRBD2; CDR3 DNA: TGTGCCAGTACCCCCCTTGGGGGGGGGAATGAGCAGTTCTTC; CDR3 protein: CASTPLGGGNEQFF
J gene: TRBJ2-7; clone size: NA; V gene: TRBV10-1; D gene: TRBD2; CDR3 DNA: TGCGCCAGCAAACAGCCCATCGTAGCGGGAGGCTCCTACGAGCAGTACTTC; CDR3 protein: CASKQPIVAGGSYEQYF